This TCR beta chain derives from a study of cytomegalovirus exposure and HLA in healthy donors. Study information: Inside one of the first data releases sat about 85 million unique TCRs taken from HLA-typed donors. Findings and caveats of the study: Researchers counted roughly 150 TCR beta chains as cytomegalovirus-associated. A prior analysis recorded that most TCR beta V segments were productive about 87% or about 30% of the time.

This clone showed up just a few times. Its antigen is still unknown. Both 60 Vbeta primers and 13 Jbeta primers went into the PCR. TCRdb keeps only in-frame clones here, not all; method: immunoSEQ multiplex PCR. The data contain about 73,000 clones, 75% of them singletons. The clonotype was recovered from a man between 65 and 85 years old in good health and CMV-seronegative. Source material: PBMCs.

CDR3 DNA sequence: TGTGCCAGCAGCCAAATCTACGAGCAGTACTTC. Protein: CASSQIYEQYF. The chain links TRBV7-2 to TRBJ2-7; the D is unclear. V lost 5 bases and J lost 3, with 5 bases in between. The length of the CDR3 is 11 residues. In germline, CDR1 is SGHTA, CDR2 FQGNSA.